The 13 T cell receptor beta chains presented below share a single source sample, sequenced in a study of shared clonotypes between healthy human individuals (dated by TCRdb to 2020 to 2022). For the CD8 naive samples, CD45RO-negative cells were positively selected for CCR7, yielding a CD45RA+CCR7+ population from which TemRA cells were excluded. Preparation of the library involved the immunoSEQ multiplex PCR assay. TCRdb holds this immuneACCESS table with in-frame rearrangements only. Some clones are missing; in checked studies, unresolved V genes explain under half, and the rest has no known cause. The sample table records some 600,000 clones; approximately 96% of these occur just once. The ten largest clones capture 0.11% of the sample. Material: naive CD8+ T cells sorted from blood. In the paper's terms, the cell subset or site label means: CD45RA+CCR7+. The receptors come from a woman in her twenties or thirties in good health.

The chain uses TRBV27 and TRBJ2-1; 8 bases match TRBD2. The CDR3 loop spans 16 amino acids. The ends lost 1 base at V and 4 bases at J; junction bases unmatched: 6. Germline assignment: CDR1 MNHEY and CDR2 SMNVEV (reference sequence). In DNA form, the CDR3 reads TGTGCCAGCAGTTTATTTAGCGGGACAAAATACAATGAGCAGTTCTTC. Translation: CASSLFSGTKYNEQFF.

V is TRBV29-1 and J is TRBJ2-3; TRBD2 agrees at 7 bases. V shed 0 bases and J 3 bases; nucleotides not matched to a gene: 9. CDR1 and CDR2 (germline): SQVTM, ANQGSEA. The CDR3 is 16 residues long. The CDR3 loop is CSVEDTRAGGTDTQYF. The CDR3, as DNA: TGCAGCGTTGAAGATACTCGGGCCGGGGGGACAGATACGCAGTATTTT.

The chain recombines TRBV6-1 with TRBJ2-3, with TRBD2 matching over 7 bases. The CDR3 extends over 16 amino acids. CDR1 is MNHNS and CDR2 is SASEGT in the germline V gene. V lost 0 bases to trimming and J lost 2 bases; unmatched junction nucleotides: 5. CDR3 region: CASSEATGLTTDTQYF. The CDR3 nucleotides read TGTGCCAGCAGTGAAGCGACGGGACTAACCACAGATACGCAGTATTTT.

This chain joins TRBV27 and TRBJ1-5, with D possibly matching TRBD1 (5 bases). Trimming left V 2 bases short and J 2 bases short, with 13 bases between. Germline values: CDR1 MNHEY, CDR2 SMNVEV (reference sequence). CDR3 size: 16 residues. The CDR3 spells CASSLIGGIGNQPQHF. The CDR3 coding sequence is TGTGCCAGCAGTTTAATTGGGGGGATAGGCAATCAGCCCCAGCATTTT.

This clone is a singleton in its sample. The chain combines TRBV30 with TRBJ2-1, with D possibly matching TRBD2 (5 bases). This CDR3 has 12 amino acids. CDR1 is GTSNPN and CDR2 is SVGIG in the germline V gene (reference sequence). Deletions cut 1 base from V and 8 bases from J, with 9 bases between. The CDR3 spells CAWSGVGDEQFF. The CDR3 nucleotides read TGTGCCTGGAGTGGGGTCGGGGATGAGCAGTTCTTC.

This sequence joins TRBV7-9 and TRBJ2-7; 9 positions agree with TRBD1. Germline CDR1 reads SEHNR; CDR2 reads FQNEAQ (reference sequence). The CDR3 sequence is 15 residues long. Trimming at V came to 6 bases and at J to 3 bases, leaving 9 bases not matched to a gene. The DNA of the CDR3 is TGTGCCAGCAGTACGGACAGGGGAGACTTCTACGAGCAGTACTTC. It yields the protein CASSTDRGDFYEQYF.

The chain has TRBV7-9 and TRBJ2-1; 9 positions agree with TRBD2. From germline, CDR1 is SEHNR and CDR2 FQNEAQ (reference sequence). Trimming cost V 5 bases and J 6 bases; bases outside gene matches: 11. The CDR3 runs to 16 residues. CDR3 amino acids: CASSLHPSGRPNEQFF. DNA of the CDR3: TGTGCCAGCAGCCTACACCCAAGCGGGAGGCCCAATGAGCAGTTCTTC. Using reference TRBV7-9 and TRBJ2-1 for the parts outside the CDR3, the full variable domain is DTGVSQNPRHKITKRGQNVTFRCDPISEHNRLYWYRQTLGQGPEFLTYFQNEAQLEKSRLLSDRFSAERPKGSFSTLEIQRTEQGDSAMYLCASSLHPSGRPNEQFFGPGTRLTVL.

The chain uses TRBV20-1 and TRBJ2-7; D is unresolved. From germline, CDR1 is DFQATT and CDR2 SNEGSKA (reference sequence). With 6 bases removed from V and 11 bases from J, the gap between germline ends came to 17 bases. This CDR3 spans 11 amino acids. The DNA for the CDR3 is TGCAGTGCCAGCGCAAGGCCTCCGGAGTACTTC. Protein: CSASARPPEYF.

The chain joins TRBV11-2 to TRBJ2-3; D might be TRBD2 (6 bases). Germline V gives CDR1 SGHAT, CDR2 FQNNGV. V lost 6 bases and J lost 4, with 8 bases in between. There are 12 residues in the CDR3. CDR3 sequence reads: CASSGLPDTQYF. The CDR3 DNA reads as TGTGCCAGCAGTGGACTACCAGATACGCAGTATTTT.

The chain combines TRBV4-1 with TRBJ2-7; no clear D. V lost 0 bases, J lost 0 bases, and 18 bases lay in between. The germline V gene encodes CDR1 MGHRA and CDR2 YSYEKL. This CDR3 is 18 amino acids long. CDR3 sequence (DNA): TGCGCCAGCAGCCAAGAGGCCAGACTTGTGTTAAGCTCCTACGAGCAGTACTTC. This gives the protein CASSQEARLVLSSYEQYF.

The chain joins TRBV27 to TRBJ2-1; D is undetermined. This CDR3 has 14 amino acids. Looked up from germline, CDR1 is MNHEY and CDR2 is SMNVEV (reference sequence). Trimming removed 0 bases from V and 4 bases from J, with 7 bases in between. CDR3: CASSLSDGYNEQFF. In DNA, the CDR3 is TGTGCCAGCAGTTTATCCGACGGATACAATGAGCAGTTCTTC.

This clone was detected once. This chain uses TRBV7-9 with TRBJ1-2, with D unclear. Looked up from germline, CDR1 is SEHNR and CDR2 is FQNEAQ (reference sequence). CDR3 length equals 14 residues. V was pared by 5 bases and J by 5 bases, with 15 bases between. The CDR3 DNA sequence: TGTGCCAGCAGCCGGACGGGAGGTTATTATGGCTACACCTTC. Protein sequence: CASSRTGGYYGYTF.

V and J are TRBV2 and TRBJ1-5; 7 bases line up with TRBD1. The CDR3 contains 13 residues. The germline gives CDR1 SNHLY, CDR2 FYNNEI. Trimming removed 4 bases from V and 11 bases from J; junction bases left unmatched: 8. DNA of the CDR3: TGTGCCAGCAGTGGAGAGGGGGCGGTCGCCCAGCATTTT. Translating it yields CASSGEGAVAQHF.